This T cell receptor beta chain was identified in a study of T cell repertoires in cytomegalovirus infection. For the study at large: Well-studied HLA-B-restricted CMV epitopes were used in the study alongside recently identified HLA-C-restricted ones. The public TCR beta signatures pointed to both CMV infection and matching HLA type.

In regard to this clonotype: The antigen is not known.

One entry per CDR3 protein results from TCRdb running MiXCR on the reads. Counted here are around 310,000 distinct CDR3 sequences, just under 30% occurring once; the ten biggest clones make up around 19%. The sequencing here drew on cultured PBMCs, taken from culture after CMV antigen stimulation. The receptor was derived from a human donor in good health (CMV status not recorded). Some clones in this sample may be carry-over from other donors' samples.

CDR3 protein: CASSVIQGDRGNTIYF. In nucleotides, the CDR3 is TGTGCCAGCAGCGTTATACAGGGAGACCGTGGAAACACCATATATTTT. The chain links TRBV11-2 to TRBJ1-3, with D possibly being TRBD1 (6 bases). Trimming removed 5 bases at V and 3 bases at J, with 17 bases between. This CDR3 has 16 residues. From germline, CDR1 is SGHAT and CDR2 FQNNGV.